This TCR beta chain was obtained from a study of T cell responses to AZD1222 COVID-19 vaccine. About the research overall: Second-dose intervals of approximately 4 or approximately 12 weeks were pooled.

This CDR3 comprises 16 residues. V lost 4 bases to trimming and J lost 8 bases, with 24 bases between them. Germline V CDR1 and CDR2: SGHTS, YDEGEE. The method was immunoSEQ multiplex PCR; TCRdb's version includes in-frame clones alone and lacks a portion of them. The profile shows 150,000 to 200,000 clones, about nine tenths of them singletons. Of note for this clone: Its target is unknown.

Study-wide findings and caveats: Without day 14 samples, only post-peak T cell repertoires were studied. Nearly half of spike-specific TCRs reportedly go after variant regions that carry no mutations. It should be noted that donors were predominantly white British and more often female, and clonal diversity was possibly underestimated.

Sequenced here: peripheral blood, sampled on day 0 of AZD1222 vaccination. The chain recombines TRBV5-8 with TRBJ1-2, with a tentative D call TRBD1 (6 bases). The sequence derives from an adult in good health. CDR3 sequence (DNA): TGTGCCAGCAGCAATGGTGGGGGCCGGGAGGTGACCGGCTACACCTTC. This codes for CASSNGGGREVTGYTF.